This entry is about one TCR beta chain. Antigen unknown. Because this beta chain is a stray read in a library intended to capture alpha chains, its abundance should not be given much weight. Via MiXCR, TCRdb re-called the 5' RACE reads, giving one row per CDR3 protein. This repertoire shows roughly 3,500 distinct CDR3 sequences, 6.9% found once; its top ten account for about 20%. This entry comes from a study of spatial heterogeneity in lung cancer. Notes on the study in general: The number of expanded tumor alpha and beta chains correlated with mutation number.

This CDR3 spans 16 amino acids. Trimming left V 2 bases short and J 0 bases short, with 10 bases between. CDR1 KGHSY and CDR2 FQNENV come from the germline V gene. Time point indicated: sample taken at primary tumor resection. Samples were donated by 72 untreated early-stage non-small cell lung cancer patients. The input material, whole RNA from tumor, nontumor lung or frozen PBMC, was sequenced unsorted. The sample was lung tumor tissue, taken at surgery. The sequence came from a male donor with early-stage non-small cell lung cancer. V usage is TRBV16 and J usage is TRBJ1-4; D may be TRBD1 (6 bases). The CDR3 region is CASSQVDSSTNEKLFF. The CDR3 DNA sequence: TGTGCCAGCAGCCAAGTGGACAGCTCAACTAATGAAAAACTGTTTTTT.